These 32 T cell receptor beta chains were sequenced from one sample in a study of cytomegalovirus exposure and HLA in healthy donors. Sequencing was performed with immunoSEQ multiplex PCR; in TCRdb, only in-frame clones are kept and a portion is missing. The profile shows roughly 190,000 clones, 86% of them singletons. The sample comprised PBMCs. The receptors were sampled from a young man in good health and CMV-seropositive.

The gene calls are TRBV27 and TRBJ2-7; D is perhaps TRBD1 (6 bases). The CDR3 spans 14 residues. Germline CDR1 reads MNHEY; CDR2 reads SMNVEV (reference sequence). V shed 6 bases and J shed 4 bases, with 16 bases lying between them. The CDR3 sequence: CASSTPGHVYEQYF. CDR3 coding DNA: TGTGCCAGCAGCACACCGGGACACGTTTACGAGCAGTACTTC.

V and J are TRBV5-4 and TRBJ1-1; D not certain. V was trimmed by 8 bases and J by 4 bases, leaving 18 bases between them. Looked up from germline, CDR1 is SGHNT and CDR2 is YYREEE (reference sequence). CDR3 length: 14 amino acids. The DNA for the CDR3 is TGTGCCAGTGCCCCTAATCCGGGAGGCACTGAAGCTTTCTTT. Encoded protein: CASAPNPGGTEAFF.

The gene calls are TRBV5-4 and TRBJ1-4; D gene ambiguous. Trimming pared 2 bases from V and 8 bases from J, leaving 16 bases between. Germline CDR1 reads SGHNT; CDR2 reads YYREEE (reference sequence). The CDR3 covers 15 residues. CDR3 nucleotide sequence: TGTGCCAGCAGCTTTACCTCGGGCGGAGACGAAAAACTGTTTTTT. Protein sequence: CASSFTSGGDEKLFF.

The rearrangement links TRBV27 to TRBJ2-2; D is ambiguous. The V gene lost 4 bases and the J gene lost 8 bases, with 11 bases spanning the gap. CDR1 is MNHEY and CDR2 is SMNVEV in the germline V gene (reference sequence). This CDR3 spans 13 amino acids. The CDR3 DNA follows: TGTGCCAGCAGTTCGGCCTCCTGGGGGGAGCTGTTTTTT. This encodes CASSSASWGELFF.

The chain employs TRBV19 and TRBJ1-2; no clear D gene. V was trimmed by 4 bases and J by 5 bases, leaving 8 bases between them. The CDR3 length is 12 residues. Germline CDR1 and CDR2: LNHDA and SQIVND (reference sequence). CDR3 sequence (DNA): TGTGCCAGTAGTAAAGCGGTTTATGGCTACACCTTC. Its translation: CASSKAVYGYTF.

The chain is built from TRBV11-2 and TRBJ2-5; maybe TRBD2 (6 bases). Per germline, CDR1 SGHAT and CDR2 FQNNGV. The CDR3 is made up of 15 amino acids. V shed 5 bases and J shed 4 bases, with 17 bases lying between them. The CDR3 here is CASSPRDRRGETQYF. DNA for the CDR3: TGTGCCAGCAGCCCCCGGGACCGGCGGGGAGAGACCCAGTACTTC.

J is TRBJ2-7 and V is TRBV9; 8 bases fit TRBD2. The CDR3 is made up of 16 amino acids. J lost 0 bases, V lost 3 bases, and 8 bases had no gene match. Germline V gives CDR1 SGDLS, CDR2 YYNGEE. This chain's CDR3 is CASSASLSGGSYEQYF. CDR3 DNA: TGTGCCAGCAGCGCAAGTCTGAGCGGGGGCTCCTACGAGCAGTACTTC.

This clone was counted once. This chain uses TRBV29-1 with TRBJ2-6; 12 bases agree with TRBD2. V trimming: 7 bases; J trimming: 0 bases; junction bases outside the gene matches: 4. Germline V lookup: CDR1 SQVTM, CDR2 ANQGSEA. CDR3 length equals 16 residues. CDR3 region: CSALAGGVSGANVLTF. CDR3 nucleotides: TGCAGCGCACTAGCGGGAGGCGTCTCTGGGGCCAACGTCCTGACTTTC.

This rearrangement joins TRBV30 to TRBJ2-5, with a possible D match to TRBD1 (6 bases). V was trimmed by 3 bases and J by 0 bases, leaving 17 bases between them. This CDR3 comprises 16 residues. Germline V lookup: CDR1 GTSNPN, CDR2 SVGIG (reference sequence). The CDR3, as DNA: TGTGCCTGGAGCGAGGGACACCGGACGTACCAAGAGACCCAGTACTTC. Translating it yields CAWSEGHRTYQETQYF.

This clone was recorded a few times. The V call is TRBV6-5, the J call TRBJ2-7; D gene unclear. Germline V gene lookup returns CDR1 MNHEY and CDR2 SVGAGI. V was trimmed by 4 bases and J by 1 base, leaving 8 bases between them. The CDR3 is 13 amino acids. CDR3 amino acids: CASSFGDSYEQYF. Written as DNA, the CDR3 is TGTGCCAGCAGTTTTGGGGATTCCTACGAGCAGTACTTC.

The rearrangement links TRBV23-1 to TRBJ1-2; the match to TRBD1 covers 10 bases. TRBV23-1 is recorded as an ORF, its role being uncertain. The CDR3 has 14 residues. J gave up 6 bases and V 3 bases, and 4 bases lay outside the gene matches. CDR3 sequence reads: CASSHGTGANGYTF. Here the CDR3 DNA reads TGCGCCAGCAGTCATGGGACAGGGGCTAATGGCTACACCTTC.

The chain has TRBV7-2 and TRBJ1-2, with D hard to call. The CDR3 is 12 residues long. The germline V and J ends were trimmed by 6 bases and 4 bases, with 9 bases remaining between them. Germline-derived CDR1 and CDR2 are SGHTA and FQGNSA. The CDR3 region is CASSSRPYGYTF. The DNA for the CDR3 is TGTGCCAGCAGTTCCAGACCCTATGGCTACACCTTC.

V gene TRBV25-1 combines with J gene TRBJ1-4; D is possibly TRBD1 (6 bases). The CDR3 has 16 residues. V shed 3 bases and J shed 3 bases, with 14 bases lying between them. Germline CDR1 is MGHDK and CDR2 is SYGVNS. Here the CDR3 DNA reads TGTGCCAGCAGTGACCCCACAGGGACGGCTAATGAAAAACTGTTTTTT. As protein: CASSDPTGTANEKLFF. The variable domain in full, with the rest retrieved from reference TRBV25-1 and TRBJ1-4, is EADIYQTPRYLVIGTGKKITLECSQTMGHDKMYWYQQDPGMELHLIHYSYGVNSTEKGDLSSESTVSRIRTEHFPLTLESARPSHTSQYLCASSDPTGTANEKLFFGSGTQLSVL.

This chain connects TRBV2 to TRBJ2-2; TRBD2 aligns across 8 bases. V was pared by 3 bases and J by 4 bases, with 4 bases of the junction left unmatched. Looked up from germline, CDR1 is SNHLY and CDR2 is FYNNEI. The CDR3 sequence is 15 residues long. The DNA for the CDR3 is TGTGCCAGCAGTGATTCGAGCGGGGGCACCGGGGAGCTGTTTTTT. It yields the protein CASSDSSGGTGELFF.

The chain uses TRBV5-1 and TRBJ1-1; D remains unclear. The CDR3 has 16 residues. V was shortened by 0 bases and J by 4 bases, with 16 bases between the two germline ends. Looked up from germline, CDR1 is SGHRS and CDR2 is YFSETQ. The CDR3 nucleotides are TGCGCCAGCAGCTTGGAGGCTGCCGGGTCTACCACTGAAGCTTTCTTT. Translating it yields CASSLEAAGSTTEAFF.

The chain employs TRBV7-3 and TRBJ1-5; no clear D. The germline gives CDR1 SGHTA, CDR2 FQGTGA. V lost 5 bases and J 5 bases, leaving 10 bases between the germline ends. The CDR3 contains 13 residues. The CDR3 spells CASSRPYDQPQHF. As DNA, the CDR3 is TGTGCCAGCAGCCGACCGTACGATCAGCCCCAGCATTTT.

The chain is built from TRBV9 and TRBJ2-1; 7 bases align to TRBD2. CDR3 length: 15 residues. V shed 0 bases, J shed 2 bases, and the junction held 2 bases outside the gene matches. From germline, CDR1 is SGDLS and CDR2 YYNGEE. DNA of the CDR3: TGTGCCAGCAGCGTAGACGCGGGGGCCTACAATGAGCAGTTCTTC. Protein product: CASSVDAGAYNEQFF. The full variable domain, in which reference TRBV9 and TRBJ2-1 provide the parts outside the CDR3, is DSGVTQTPKHLITATGQRVTLRCSPRSGDLSVYWYQQSLDQGLQFLIQYYNGEERAKGNILERFSAQQFPDLHSELNLSSLELGDSALYFCASSVDAGAYNEQFFGPGTRLTVL.

DNA of the CDR3: TGCAGTGGGAAACAGGGCGGCGAGCAGTACTTC. Residues: CSGKQGGEQYF. The chain combines TRBV20-1 with TRBJ2-7; weak D call: TRBD1 (6 bases). The CDR3 length is 11 residues. Germline V gives CDR1 DFQATT, CDR2 SNEGSKA (reference sequence). V lost 7 bases, J lost 6 bases, and 13 bases lay in between.

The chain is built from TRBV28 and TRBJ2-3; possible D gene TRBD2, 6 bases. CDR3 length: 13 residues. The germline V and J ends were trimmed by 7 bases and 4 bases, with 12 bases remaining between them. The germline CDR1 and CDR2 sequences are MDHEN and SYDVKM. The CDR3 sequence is CASTFAGSDTQYF. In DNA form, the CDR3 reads TGTGCCAGCACCTTCGCGGGGTCAGATACGCAGTATTTT.

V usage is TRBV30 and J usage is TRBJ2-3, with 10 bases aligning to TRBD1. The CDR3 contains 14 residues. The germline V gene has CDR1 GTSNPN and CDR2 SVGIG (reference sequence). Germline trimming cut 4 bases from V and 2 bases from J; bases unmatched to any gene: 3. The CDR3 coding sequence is TGTGCCTGGACGGGGACAGGGGTCACAGATACGCAGTATTTT. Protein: CAWTGTGVTDTQYF.

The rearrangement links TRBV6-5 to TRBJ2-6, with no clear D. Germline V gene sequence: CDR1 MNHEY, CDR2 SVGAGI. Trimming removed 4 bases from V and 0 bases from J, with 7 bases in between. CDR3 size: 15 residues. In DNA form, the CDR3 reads TGTGCCAGCAGTTCTTTTTTCTCTGGGGCCAACGTCCTGACTTTC. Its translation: CASSSFFSGANVLTF.

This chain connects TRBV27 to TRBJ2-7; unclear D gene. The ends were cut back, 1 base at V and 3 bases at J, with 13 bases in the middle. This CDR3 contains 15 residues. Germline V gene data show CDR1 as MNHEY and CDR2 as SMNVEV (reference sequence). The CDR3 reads CASSLFTHTYYEQYF. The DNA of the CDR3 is TGTGCCAGCAGTTTATTCACTCATACATACTACGAGCAGTACTTC.

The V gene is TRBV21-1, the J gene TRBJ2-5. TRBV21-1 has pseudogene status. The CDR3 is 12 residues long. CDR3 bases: TGTGCCAGCAGCAGGCCCGTCGGGACCCAGTACTTC. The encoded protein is CASSRPVGTQYF.

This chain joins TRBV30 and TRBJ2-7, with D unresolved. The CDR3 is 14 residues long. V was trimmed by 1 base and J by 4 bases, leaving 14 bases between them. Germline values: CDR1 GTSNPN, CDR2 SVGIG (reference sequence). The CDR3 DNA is TGTGCCTGGAGTGACGGGCCCCCTACTTACGAGCAGTACTTC. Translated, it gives CAWSDGPPTYEQYF. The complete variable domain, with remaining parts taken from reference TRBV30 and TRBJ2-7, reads SQTIHQWPATLVQPVGSPLSLECTVEGTSNPNLYWYRQAAGRGLQLLFYSVGIGQISSEVPQNLSASRPQDRQFILSSKKLLLSDSGFYLCAWSDGPPTYEQYFGPGTRLTVT.

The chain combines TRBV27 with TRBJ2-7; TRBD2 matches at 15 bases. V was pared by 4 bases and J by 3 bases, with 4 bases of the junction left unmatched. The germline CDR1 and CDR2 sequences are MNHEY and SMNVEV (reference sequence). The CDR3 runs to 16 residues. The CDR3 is CASSYGTSGGHYEQYF. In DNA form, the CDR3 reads TGTGCCAGCAGTTACGGGACTAGCGGGGGGCACTACGAGCAGTACTTC.

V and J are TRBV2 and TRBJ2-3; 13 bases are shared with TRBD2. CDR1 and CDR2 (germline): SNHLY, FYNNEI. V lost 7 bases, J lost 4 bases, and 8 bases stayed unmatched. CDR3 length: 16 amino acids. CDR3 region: CASILGLAGVSDTQYF. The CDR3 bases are TGTGCCAGCATCCTCGGACTAGCGGGAGTGTCAGATACGCAGTATTTT.

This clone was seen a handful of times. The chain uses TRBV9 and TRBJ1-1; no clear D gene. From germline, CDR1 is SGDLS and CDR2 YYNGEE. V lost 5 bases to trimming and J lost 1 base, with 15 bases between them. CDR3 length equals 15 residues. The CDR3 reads CASSPLQDGNTEAFF. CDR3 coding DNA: TGTGCCAGCAGTCCCCTCCAGGACGGGAACACTGAAGCTTTCTTT.

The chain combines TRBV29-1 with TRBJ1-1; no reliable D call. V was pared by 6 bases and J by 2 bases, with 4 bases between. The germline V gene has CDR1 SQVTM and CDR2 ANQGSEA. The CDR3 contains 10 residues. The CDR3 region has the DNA TGCAGCGTGGACAACACTGAAGCTTTCTTT. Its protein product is CSVDNTEAFF.

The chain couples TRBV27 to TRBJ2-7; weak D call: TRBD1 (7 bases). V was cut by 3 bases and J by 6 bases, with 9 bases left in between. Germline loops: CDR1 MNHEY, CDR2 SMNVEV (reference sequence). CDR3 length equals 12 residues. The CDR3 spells CASSFQGGEQYF. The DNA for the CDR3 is TGTGCCAGCAGTTTTCAGGGGGGCGAGCAGTACTTC.

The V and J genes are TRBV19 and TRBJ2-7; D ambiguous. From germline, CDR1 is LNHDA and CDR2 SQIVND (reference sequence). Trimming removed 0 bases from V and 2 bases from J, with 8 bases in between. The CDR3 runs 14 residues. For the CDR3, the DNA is TGTGCCAGTAGTATAGATAGTGGGGCCTACGAGCAGTACTTC. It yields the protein CASSIDSGAYEQYF.

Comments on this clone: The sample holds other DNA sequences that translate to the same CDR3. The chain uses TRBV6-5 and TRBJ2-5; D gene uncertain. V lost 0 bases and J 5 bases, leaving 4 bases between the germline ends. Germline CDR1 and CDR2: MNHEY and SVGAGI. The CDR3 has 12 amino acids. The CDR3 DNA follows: TGTGCCAGCAGTTACTCCGGGGAGACCCAGTACTTC. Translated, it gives CASSYSGETQYF.

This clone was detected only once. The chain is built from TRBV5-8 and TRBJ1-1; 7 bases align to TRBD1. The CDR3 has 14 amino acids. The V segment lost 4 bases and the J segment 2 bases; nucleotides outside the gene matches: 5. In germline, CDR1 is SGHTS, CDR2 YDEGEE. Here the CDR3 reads CASSPYRGNTEAFF. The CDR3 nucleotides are TGTGCCAGCAGCCCGTACAGGGGTAACACTGAAGCTTTCTTT.